The next 2 T cell receptor beta chains were all read from a single sample in a study of radiation and T cells in renal cell carcinoma. Produced via immunoSEQ multiplex PCR; TCRdb's table is partial and in-frame only. The table lists about 49,000 clones, approximately 80% of them singletons, with 30% to 35% in the top ten. Time point indicated: baseline pretreatment blood. Stated treatment: 15 Gy SBRT to primary tumor, nephrectomy 4 weeks later. This specimen was blood, taken from a patient whose treatment included radiotherapy and nephrectomy. Receptors originate from a woman in her seventies with renal cell carcinoma.

J is TRBJ1-2 and V is TRBV27, with 8 bases fitting TRBD1. From germline, CDR1 is MNHEY and CDR2 SMNVEV (reference sequence). The CDR3 extends over 13 amino acids. Trimming took 5 bases from V and 8 from J; bases not matched to a gene: 7. The CDR3 protein is CASSMQGAWGYTF. The CDR3, as DNA: TGTGCCAGCAGTATGCAGGGGGCATGGGGCTACACCTTC.

The sample holds a few counts of this clone. This chain connects TRBV11-1 to TRBJ1-1; D is unresolved. The CDR3 is made up of 13 amino acids. Trimming took 7 bases from V and 0 from J, leaving 9 bases between them. Germline V gives CDR1 SGHAT, CDR2 FQDESV (reference sequence). Here the CDR3 reads CASKLALNTEAFF. For the CDR3, the DNA is TGTGCCAGCAAATTGGCATTGAACACTGAAGCTTTCTTT. Filled out from reference TRBV11-1 and TRBJ1-1, the complete variable domain reads EAEVAQSPRYKITEKSQAVAFWCDPISGHATLYWYRQILGQGPELLVQFQDESVVDDSQLPKDRFSAERLKGVDSTLKIQPAELGDSAMYLCASKLALNTEAFFGQGTRLTVV.